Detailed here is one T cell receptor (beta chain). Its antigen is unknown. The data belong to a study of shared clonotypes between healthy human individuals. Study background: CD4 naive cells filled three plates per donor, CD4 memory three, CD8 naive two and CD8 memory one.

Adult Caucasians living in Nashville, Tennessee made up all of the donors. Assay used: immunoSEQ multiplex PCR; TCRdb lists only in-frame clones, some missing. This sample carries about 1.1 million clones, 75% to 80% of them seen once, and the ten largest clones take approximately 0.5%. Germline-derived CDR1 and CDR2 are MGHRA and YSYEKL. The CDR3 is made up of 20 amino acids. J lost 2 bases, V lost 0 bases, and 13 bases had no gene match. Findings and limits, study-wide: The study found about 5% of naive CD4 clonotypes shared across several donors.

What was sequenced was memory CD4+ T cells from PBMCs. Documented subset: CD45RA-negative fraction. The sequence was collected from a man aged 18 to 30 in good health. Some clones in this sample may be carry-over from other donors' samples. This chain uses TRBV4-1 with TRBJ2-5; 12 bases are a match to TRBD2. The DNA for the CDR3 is TGCGCCAGCAGCCAAGAGCGGGGGCTAGCGGGAGGGCCGGGGCAAGAGACCCAGTACTTC. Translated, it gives CASSQERGLAGGPGQETQYF.